Below are 3 T cell receptor beta chains sequenced from a single sample in a study of post-analysis software for immune sequencing data. These TCRs' antigens remain unknown. General observations from the study: TRBV segments more frequent in patients than in controls numbered a few and included TRBV5-6, TRBV5-1 and TRBV20-1.

Every TCR beta cDNA library bore unique molecular identifiers. Each CDR3 protein is one row after TCRdb ran MiXCR on the PCR reads. This sample carries under 900,000 distinct CDR3 sequences, around 50% of them seen once, and the ten largest clones take 4% to 5.5%. The sample consisted of blood. The receptors derive from a girl aged 5 to 17 with multiple sclerosis.

The V call is TRBV20-1, the J call TRBJ2-5; the D gene is possibly TRBD1 (6 bases). Trimming took off 6 bases at V and 1 base at J, with 12 bases between the two ends. The CDR3 extends over 13 amino acids. Germline V CDR1 and CDR2: DFQATT, SNEGSKA (reference sequence). CDR3 in amino acids: CSARLTGQETQYF. The CDR3 region has the DNA TGCAGTGCCCGCCTGACAGGCCAAGAGACCCAGTACTTC.

This chain uses TRBV13 with TRBJ1-4, with 7 bases identical to TRBD1. The CDR3 totals 14 residues. V was pared by 7 bases and J by 7 bases, with 9 bases of the junction left unmatched. The germline CDR1 and CDR2 sequences are PRHDT and FYEKMQ (reference sequence). The DNA of the CDR3 is TGTGCCAGCACAGAGACAGGGTTAGGTGAAAAACTGTTTTTT. The encoded protein is CASTETGLGEKLFF.

The chain links TRBV6-1 to TRBJ1-1; no firm D call. Trimming took 8 bases from V and 0 from J, leaving 10 bases between them. This CDR3 spans 13 amino acids. Germline-derived CDR1 and CDR2 are MNHNS and SASEGT. CDR3: CASQPPVNTEAFF. CDR3 nucleotides: TGTGCCAGCCAGCCTCCAGTGAACACTGAAGCTTTCTTT.